This T cell receptor (beta chain) came from a study of prognosis after radiotherapy for stage I lung cancer. Study at large: The study deemed all of its non-small cell lung cancer patients medically inoperable.

From genomic DNA, two-round multiplex PCR was used to amplify TCR beta CDR3. Round-one PCR had primers specific to each TRBV and TRBJ gene. Universal primers were used in the second round of PCR. TCRdb independently ran MiXCR on the multiplex PCR reads; one entry per CDR3 protein. The profile covers tens of thousands of distinct CDR3 sequences, with about 32% appearing a single time and 9.2% taken by the ten largest. Of note for this clonotype: This could be a read error, since a much larger clone is one nucleotide away.

Per germline, CDR1 KGHDR and CDR2 SFDVKD. The CDR3 contains 13 residues. V usage is TRBV24-1 and J usage is TRBJ2-5; maybe TRBD1 (5 bases). The sample here was PBMCs, taken before or after stereotactic body radiation therapy (not recorded which). This clonotype was obtained from a donor aged 50 or older with non-small cell lung cancer. The CDR3 reads CATSGAGQESQYF. CDR3 DNA sequence: TGTGCCACCAGTGGGGCCGGACAAGAGAGCCAGTACTTC.